This T cell receptor beta chain was sequenced for a study of blood T cell repertoires in COVID-19. Study summary: T cells, B-cell-depleted T cells, or PBMCs provided the cDNA or gDNA that served as material.

In the original analysis: Amplification of reference gene primers was used by the study to estimate nucleated cell counts. Generated by immunoSEQ multiplex PCR, the TCRdb table keeps only in-frame clones and is missing some. V and J calls and clone size are copied from that table; D and trimming were computed from the DNA. Of hundreds of thousands of clones listed, 89% are singletons. Patients at the Seattle site were enrolled during active infection and followed longitudinally. V was pared by 4 bases and J by 2 bases, with 5 bases of the junction left unmatched. This CDR3 has 15 residues. Germline V CDR1 and CDR2: SGHRS, YFSETQ.

The sample taken for sequencing was peripheral blood. This chain uses TRBV5-1 with TRBJ1-2; 10 bases agree with TRBD1. The clonotype comes from a man between 18 and 35 years old with COVID-19, enrolled during active disease. The CDR3 here is CASSTGTGANYGYTF. The CDR3 DNA reads as TGCGCCAGCAGCACGGGGACAGGGGCCAACTATGGCTACACCTTC.